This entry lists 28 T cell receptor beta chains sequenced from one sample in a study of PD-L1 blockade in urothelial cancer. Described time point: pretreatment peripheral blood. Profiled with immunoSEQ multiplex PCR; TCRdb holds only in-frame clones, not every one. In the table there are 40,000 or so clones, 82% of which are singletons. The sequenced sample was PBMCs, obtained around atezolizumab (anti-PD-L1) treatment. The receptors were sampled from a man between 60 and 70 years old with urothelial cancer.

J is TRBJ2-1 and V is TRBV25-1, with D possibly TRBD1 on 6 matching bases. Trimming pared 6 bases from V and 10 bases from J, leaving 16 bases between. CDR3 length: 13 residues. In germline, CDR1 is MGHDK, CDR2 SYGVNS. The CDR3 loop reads CASSRVGAVEQFF. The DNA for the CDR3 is TGTGCCAGCAGCCGGGTGGGGGCGGTAGAGCAGTTCTTC. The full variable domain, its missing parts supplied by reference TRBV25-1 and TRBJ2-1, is EADIYQTPRYLVIGTGKKITLECSQTMGHDKMYWYQQDPGMELHLIHYSYGVNSTEKGDLSSESTVSRIRTEHFPLTLESARPSHTSQYLCASSRVGAVEQFFGPGTRLTVL.

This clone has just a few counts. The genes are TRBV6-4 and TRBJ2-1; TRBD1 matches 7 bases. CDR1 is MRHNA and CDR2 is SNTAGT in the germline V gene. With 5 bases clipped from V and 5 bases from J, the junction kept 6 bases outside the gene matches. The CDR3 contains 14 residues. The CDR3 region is CASSIGTEDNEQFF. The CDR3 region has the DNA TGTGCCAGCAGTATAGGGACAGAAGACAATGAGCAGTTCTTC.

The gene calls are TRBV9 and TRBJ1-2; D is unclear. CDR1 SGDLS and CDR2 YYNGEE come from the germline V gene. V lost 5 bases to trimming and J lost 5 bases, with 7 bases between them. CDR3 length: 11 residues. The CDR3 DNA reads TGTGCCAGCAGGTCTCAGTATGGCTACACCTTC. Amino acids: CASRSQYGYTF.

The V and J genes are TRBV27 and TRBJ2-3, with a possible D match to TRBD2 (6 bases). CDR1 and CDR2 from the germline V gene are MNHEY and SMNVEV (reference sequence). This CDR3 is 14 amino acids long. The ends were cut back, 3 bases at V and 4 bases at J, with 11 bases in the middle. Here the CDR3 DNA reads TGTGCCAGCAGTTTTCGGCGGGGAGCAGATACGCAGTATTTT. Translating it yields CASSFRRGADTQYF.

CDR3 amino acids: CASSLYGSGSNQPQHF. The CDR3 coding sequence is TGTGCCAGCAGCTTATACGGGTCGGGGTCCAATCAGCCCCAGCATTTT. The rearrangement links TRBV7-8 to TRBJ1-5; D gene uncertain. Trimming cost V 2 bases and J 3 bases, with 14 bases left between them. CDR1 and CDR2 (germline): SGHVS, FQNEAQ. The CDR3 is 16 amino acids.

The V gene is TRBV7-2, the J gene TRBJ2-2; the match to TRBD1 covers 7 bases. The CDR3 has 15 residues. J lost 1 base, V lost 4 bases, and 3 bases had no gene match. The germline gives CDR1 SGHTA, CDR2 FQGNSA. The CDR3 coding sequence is TGTGCCAGCAGCTCGACAGGGTTGAACACCGGGGAGCTGTTTTTT. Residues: CASSSTGLNTGELFF.

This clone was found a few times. DNA of the CDR3: TGCGCCAGCAGCTTGGAGGGAGGGCCGAATCAGCCCCAGCATTTT. Its translation is CASSLEGGPNQPQHF. The chain has TRBV5-1 and TRBJ1-5; D is unclear. The germline CDR1 and CDR2 sequences are SGHRS and YFSETQ. The CDR3 is made up of 15 amino acids. The ends were cut back, 0 bases at V and 4 bases at J, with 11 bases in the middle.

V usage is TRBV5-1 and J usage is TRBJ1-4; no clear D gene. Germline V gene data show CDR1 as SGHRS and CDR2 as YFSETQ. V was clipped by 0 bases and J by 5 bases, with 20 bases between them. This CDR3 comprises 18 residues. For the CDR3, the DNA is TGCGCCAGCAGCTTGGATGGCGGAGGTCAAGATTCGAATGAAAAACTGTTTTTT. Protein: CASSLDGGGQDSNEKLFF.

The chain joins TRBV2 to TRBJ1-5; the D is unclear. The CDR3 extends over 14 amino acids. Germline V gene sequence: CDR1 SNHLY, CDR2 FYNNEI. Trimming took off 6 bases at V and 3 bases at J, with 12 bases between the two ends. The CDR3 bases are TGTGCCAGCAGGCAAAGCGGGGACAATCAGCCCCAGCATTTT. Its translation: CASRQSGDNQPQHF.

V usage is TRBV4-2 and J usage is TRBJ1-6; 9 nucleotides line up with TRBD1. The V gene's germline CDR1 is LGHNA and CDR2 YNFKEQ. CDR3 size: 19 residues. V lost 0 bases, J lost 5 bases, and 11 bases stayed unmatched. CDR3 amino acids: CASSQDRGQGTVDNSPLHF. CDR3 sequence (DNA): TGTGCCAGCAGCCAAGATAGGGGACAGGGTACGGTCGATAATTCACCCCTCCACTTT.

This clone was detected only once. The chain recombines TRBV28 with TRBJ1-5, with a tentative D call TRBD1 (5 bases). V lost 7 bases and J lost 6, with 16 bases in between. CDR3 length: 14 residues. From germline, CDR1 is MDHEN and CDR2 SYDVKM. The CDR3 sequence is CASIPAGGSQPQHF. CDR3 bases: TGTGCCAGCATCCCCGCCGGGGGATCTCAGCCCCAGCATTTT.

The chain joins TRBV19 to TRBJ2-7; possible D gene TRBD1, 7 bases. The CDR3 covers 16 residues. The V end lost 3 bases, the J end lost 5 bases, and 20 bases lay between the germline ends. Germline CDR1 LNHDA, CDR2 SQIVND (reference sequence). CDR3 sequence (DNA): TGTGCCAGTAGTATTAAGGGCGGGACAGTCTCGAACGAGCAGTACTTC. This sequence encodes CASSIKGGTVSNEQYF.

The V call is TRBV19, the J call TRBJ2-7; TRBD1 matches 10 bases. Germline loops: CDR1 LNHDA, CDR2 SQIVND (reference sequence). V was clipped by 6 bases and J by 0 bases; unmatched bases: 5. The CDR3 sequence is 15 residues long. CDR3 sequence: CASSSGQGSSYEQYF. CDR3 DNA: TGTGCCAGTAGCTCGGGACAGGGGAGCTCCTACGAGCAGTACTTC.

Here the CDR3 DNA reads TGTGCCATCGGGCAGTTCACTGAAGCTTTCTTT. This codes for CAIGQFTEAFF. The chain carries TRBV10-3 and TRBJ1-1; D uncertain. The V gene's germline CDR1 is ENHRY and CDR2 SYGVKD. The CDR3 spans 11 residues. The V gene lost 8 bases and the J gene lost 4 bases, with 8 bases spanning the gap.

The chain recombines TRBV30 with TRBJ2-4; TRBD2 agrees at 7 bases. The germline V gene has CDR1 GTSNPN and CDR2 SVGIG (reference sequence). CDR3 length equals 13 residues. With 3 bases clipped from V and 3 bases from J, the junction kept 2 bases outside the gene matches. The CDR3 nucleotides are TGTGCCTGGAGCTCGGGGGGCAAAAACATTCAGTACTTC. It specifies CAWSSGGKNIQYF.

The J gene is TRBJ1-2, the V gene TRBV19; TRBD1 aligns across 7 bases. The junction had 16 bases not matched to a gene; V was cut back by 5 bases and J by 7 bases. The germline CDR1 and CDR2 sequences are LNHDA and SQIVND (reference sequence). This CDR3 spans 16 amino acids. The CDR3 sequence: CASSAQLRQGSGGYTF. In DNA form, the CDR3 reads TGTGCCAGTAGTGCTCAACTCAGACAGGGAAGCGGTGGCTACACCTTC.

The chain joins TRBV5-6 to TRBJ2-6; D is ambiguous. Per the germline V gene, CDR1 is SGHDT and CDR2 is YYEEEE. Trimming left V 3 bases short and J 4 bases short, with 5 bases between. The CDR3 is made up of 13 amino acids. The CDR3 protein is CASSSTGANVLTF. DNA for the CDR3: TGTGCCAGCAGCTCGACAGGGGCCAACGTCCTGACTTTC. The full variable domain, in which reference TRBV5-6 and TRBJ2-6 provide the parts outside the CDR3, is DAGVTQSPTHLIKTRGQQVTLRCSPKSGHDTVSWYQQALGQGPQFIFQYYEEEERQRGNFPDRFSGHQFPNYSSELNVNALLLGDSALYLCASSSTGANVLTFGAGSRLTVL.

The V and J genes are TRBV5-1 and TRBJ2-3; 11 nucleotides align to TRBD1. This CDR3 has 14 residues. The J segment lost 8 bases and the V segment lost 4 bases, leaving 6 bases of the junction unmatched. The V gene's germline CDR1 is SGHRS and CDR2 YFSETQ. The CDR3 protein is CASSIGQGASTQYF. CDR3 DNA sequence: TGCGCCAGCAGCATAGGACAGGGGGCAAGTACGCAGTATTTT.

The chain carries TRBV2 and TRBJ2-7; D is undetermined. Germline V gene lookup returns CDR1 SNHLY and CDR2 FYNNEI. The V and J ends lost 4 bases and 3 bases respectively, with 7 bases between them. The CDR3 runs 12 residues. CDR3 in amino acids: CASSVAGYEQYF. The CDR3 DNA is TGTGCCAGCAGTGTGGCTGGCTACGAGCAGTACTTC.

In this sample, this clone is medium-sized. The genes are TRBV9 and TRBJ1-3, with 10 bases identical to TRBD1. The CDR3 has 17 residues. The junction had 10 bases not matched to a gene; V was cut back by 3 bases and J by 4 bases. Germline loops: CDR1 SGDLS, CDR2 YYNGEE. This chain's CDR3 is CASSESGTGDRGNTIYF. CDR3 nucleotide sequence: TGTGCCAGCAGCGAATCCGGGACAGGGGATCGAGGAAACACCATATATTTT.

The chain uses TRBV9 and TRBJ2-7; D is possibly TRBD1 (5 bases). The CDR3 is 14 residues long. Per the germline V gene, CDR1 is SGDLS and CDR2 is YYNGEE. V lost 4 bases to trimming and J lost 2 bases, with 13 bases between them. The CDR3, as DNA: TGTGCCAGCAGCATGACAGATGACGCCTACGAGCAGTACTTC. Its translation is CASSMTDDAYEQYF.

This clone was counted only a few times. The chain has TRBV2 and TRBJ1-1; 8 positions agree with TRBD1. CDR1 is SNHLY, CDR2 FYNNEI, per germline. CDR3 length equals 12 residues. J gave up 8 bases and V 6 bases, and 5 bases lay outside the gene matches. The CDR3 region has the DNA TGTGCCAGCAGATCTGACAGGGGCGAAGCTTTCTTT. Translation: CASRSDRGEAFF.

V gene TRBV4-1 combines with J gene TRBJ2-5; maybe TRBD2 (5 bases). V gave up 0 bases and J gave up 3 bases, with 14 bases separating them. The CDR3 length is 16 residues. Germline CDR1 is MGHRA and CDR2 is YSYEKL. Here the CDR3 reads CASSQDPWGAEETQYF. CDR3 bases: TGCGCCAGCAGCCAAGATCCTTGGGGAGCCGAAGAGACCCAGTACTTC.

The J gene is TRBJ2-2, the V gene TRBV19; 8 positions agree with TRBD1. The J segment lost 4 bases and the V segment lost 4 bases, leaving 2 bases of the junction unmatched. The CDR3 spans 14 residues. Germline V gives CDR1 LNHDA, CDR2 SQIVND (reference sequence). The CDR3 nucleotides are TGTGCCAGTAGTACCGACAGGGGCACCGGGGAGCTGTTTTTT. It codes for CASSTDRGTGELFF.

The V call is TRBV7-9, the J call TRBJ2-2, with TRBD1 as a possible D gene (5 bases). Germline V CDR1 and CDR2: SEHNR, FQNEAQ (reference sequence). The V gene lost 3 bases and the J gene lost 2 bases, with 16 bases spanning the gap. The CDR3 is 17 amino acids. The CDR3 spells CASSFSRVTANTGELFF. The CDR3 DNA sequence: TGTGCCAGCAGCTTCTCAAGGGTGACAGCTAACACCGGGGAGCTGTTTTTT.

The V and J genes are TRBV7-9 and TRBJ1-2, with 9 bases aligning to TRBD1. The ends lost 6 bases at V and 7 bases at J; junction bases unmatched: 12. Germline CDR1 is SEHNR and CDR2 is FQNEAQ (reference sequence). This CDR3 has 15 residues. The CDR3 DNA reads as TGTGCCAGCAGACATATCCGGGACAGGGCCTTTGGCTACACCTTC. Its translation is CASRHIRDRAFGYTF.

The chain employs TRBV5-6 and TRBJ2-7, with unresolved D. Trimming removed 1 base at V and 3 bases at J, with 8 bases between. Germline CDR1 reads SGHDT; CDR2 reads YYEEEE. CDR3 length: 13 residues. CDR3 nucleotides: TGTGCCAGCAGCTTGAACAGCTTCTACGAGCAGTACTTC. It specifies CASSLNSFYEQYF.

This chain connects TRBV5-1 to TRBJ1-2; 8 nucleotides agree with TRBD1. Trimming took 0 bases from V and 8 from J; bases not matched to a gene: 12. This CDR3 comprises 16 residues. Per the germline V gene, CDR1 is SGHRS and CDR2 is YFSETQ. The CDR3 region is CASSLAGQGREEGYTF. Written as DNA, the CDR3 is TGCGCCAGCAGCTTGGCCGGACAGGGAAGGGAAGAGGGCTACACCTTC. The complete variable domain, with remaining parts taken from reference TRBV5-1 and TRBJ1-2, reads KAGVTQTPRYLIKTRGQQVTLSCSPISGHRSVSWYQQTPGQGLQFLFEYFSETQRNKGNFPGRFSGRQFSNSRSEMNVSTLELGDSALYLCASSLAGQGREEGYTFGSGTRLTVV.